This T cell receptor (beta chain) was retrieved from a study of T cell responses to AZD1222 COVID-19 vaccine. Findings and limits, study-wide: It should be noted that donors were predominantly white British and more often female, and clonal diversity was possibly underestimated. No day 14 peak samples; only post-peak repertoires were characterized. Spike-specific TCR repertoires showed rising breadth and depth after two AZD1222 doses.

The table came from immunoSEQ multiplex PCR; TCRdb's copy has only in-frame clones and leaves some out. This table has around 130,000 clones, 80% to 90% appearing once. This clone was counted only a few times. Its antigen is as yet unknown. This sequence originates from an adult who received the AZD1222 COVID-19 vaccine. Sample: peripheral blood, taken 28 days after the second AZD1222 dose.

CDR3: CASSFGIGHTEAFF. The CDR3 DNA reads as TGTGCCAGCAGCTTCGGGATAGGGCACACTGAAGCTTTCTTT. The J gene is TRBJ1-1, the V gene TRBV7-2; D remains ambiguous. Trimming removed 3 bases from V and 3 bases from J, with 11 bases in between. This CDR3 is built from 14 residues. Per germline, CDR1 SGHTA and CDR2 FQGNSA.